These 14 T cell receptor beta chains share one sample of origin, sequenced in a study of T-cell reconstitution after alpha-beta-depleted transplantation in children (dated by TCRdb to the mid-2010s). In light of the paper, this sample's treatment or condition label describes: allogeneic hematopoietic cell transplantation with graft depleted of TCRalphabeta T cells and CD19 B cells. The library was prepared using PCR. TCRdb records Illumina HiSeq 2500 as the sequencer. Molecular barcoding was employed in the preparation of TCR libraries, with unique molecular identifiers being used to normalize TCRbeta repertoire quantification. TCRdb's own reprocessing of the public reads used fastp at Q25 and MiXCR and kept productive beta chains. Rows are unified per CDR3 protein, each entry keeping the most common DNA and genes. This sample is represented by 900,000 or so distinct CDR3 sequences; roughly 15% of them were singletons. Just under 5% of the sample belongs to the ten largest clones.

The material was PBMCs, mostly from graft donor cells, obtained 360 days after TCRalphabeta/CD19-depleted stem cell transplant. Every receptor here comes from a male patient younger than 18 who had a stem cell transplant for acute lymphoblastic leukemia, so the T cells may come from the graft donor.

For this clonotype: Germline is not matched at one junction end, which may reflect a read error. This chain links TRBV27 with TRBJ2-1; D is unclear. The germline V gene has CDR1 MNHEY and CDR2 SMNVEV (reference sequence). This CDR3 has 15 residues. The CDR3, as DNA: TGTGCCAGCAGTCTATCGAGGACCCCTTACAATGAGCAGTTCTTC. Amino acid sequence: CASSLSRTPYNEQFF.

The V and J genes are TRBV20-1 and TRBJ2-1; TRBD2 aligns across 8 bases. The germline gives CDR1 DFQATT, CDR2 SNEGSKA (reference sequence). Trimming cost V 6 bases and J 5 bases; bases outside gene matches: 15. There are 16 residues in the CDR3. The CDR3 DNA reads TGCAGTGCCCCCTCCCTTCGTAGCGGGGATCACAATGAGCAGTTCTTC. Amino acid sequence: CSAPSLRSGDHNEQFF.

This clonotype appeared many times. V usage is TRBV5-1 and J usage is TRBJ2-7; 10 nucleotides match TRBD2. Germline V gene data show CDR1 as SGHRS and CDR2 as YFSETQ. V was pared by 4 bases and J by 2 bases, with 3 bases of the junction left unmatched. The length of the CDR3 is 14 residues. The CDR3 coding sequence is TGCGCCAGCAGCCAGACTAGCGGGCCCTACGAGCAGTACTTC. Translation gives CASSQTSGPYEQYF.

The J gene is TRBJ2-1, the V gene TRBV7-2; no clear D. The germline gives CDR1 SGHTA, CDR2 FQGNSA. V was trimmed by 5 bases and J by 4 bases, leaving 18 bases between them. This CDR3 contains 16 residues. Here the CDR3 DNA reads TGTGCCAGCAGCCCTCCTGACCTGCTGGTGTACAATGAGCAGTTCTTC. It is translated as CASSPPDLLVYNEQFF.

This clonotype was detected only a few times. This chain's CDR3 is CASTGFSSYNEQFF. The DNA of the CDR3 is TGTGCCAGCACTGGTTTTAGCTCCTACAATGAGCAGTTCTTC. The chain is built from TRBV25-1 and TRBJ2-1; the D is unclear. The CDR3 has 14 amino acids. With 7 bases removed from V and 0 bases from J, the gap between germline ends came to 10 bases. Looked up from germline, CDR1 is MGHDK and CDR2 is SYGVNS.

The chain links TRBV7-8 to TRBJ1-5; D is ambiguous. Trimming cost V 4 bases and J 0 bases, with 19 bases left between them. Germline CDR1 and CDR2: SGHVS and FQNEAQ. The CDR3 consists of 18 residues. The CDR3 here is CASSSTGIWEYSNQPQHF. CDR3 DNA: TGTGCCAGCAGCTCCACGGGGATTTGGGAGTATAGCAATCAGCCCCAGCATTTT.

The sample holds a few counts of this clonotype. J is TRBJ2-7 and V is TRBV4-1, with 7 bases matching TRBD2. CDR1 MGHRA and CDR2 YSYEKL come from the germline V gene. V was clipped by 1 base and J by 3 bases; unmatched bases: 6. CDR3 length equals 15 residues. CDR3 residues: CASSQGPAGIYEQYF. CDR3 bases: TGCGCCAGCAGCCAAGGTCCAGCGGGGATCTACGAGCAGTACTTC.

The chain uses TRBV27 and TRBJ2-1; 10 bases are a match to TRBD1. This CDR3 spans 12 amino acids. After removal of 5 bases from V and 13 bases from J, the junction contained 5 bases not matched to a gene. CDR1 and CDR2 (germline): MNHEY, SMNVEV (reference sequence). As DNA, the CDR3 is TGTGCCAGCAGTCCGGGACAGGGGACACAGTTCTTC. Protein product: CASSPGQGTQFF.

This clonotype has more than one count but fewer than ten. V is TRBV15 and J is TRBJ2-7; D not certain. Trimming left V 5 bases short and J 7 bases short, with 18 bases between. This CDR3 comprises 14 residues. The germline CDR1 and CDR2 sequences are LNHNV and YYDKDF (reference sequence). The CDR3 loop reads CATSQDHPELEQYF. The CDR3 nucleotides are TGTGCCACCAGCCAGGACCATCCGGAGTTGGAGCAGTACTTC.

The chain recombines TRBV5-1 with TRBJ2-3; D gene unclear. The V end lost 10 bases, the J end lost 0 bases, and 15 bases lay between the germline ends. CDR3 size: 14 residues. Germline V CDR1 and CDR2: SGHRS, YFSETQ. The CDR3 sequence: CAGTFRTSTDTQYF. DNA of the CDR3: TGCGCCGGCACCTTTCGCACTAGCACAGATACGCAGTATTTT.

In this sample, this clonotype turned up a few times. The chain is built from TRBV9 and TRBJ2-3; no clear D. Trimming shortened V by 0 bases and J by 4 bases, and 9 bases separated the two germline ends. The CDR3 sequence is 14 residues long. Germline V lookup: CDR1 SGDLS, CDR2 YYNGEE. CDR3 amino acids: CASSVASMSDTQYF. For the CDR3, the DNA is TGTGCCAGCAGCGTAGCTTCAATGTCAGATACGCAGTATTTT.

The CDR3 bases are TGCGCCAGCAGCGTCGGAGGGGGCCGGGCTCAGCCCCAGCATTTT. Protein sequence: CASSVGGGRAQPQHF. V is TRBV5-1 and J is TRBJ1-5; 7 bases are a match to TRBD1. V shed 4 bases and J 6 bases; nucleotides not matched to a gene: 10. Germline values: CDR1 SGHRS, CDR2 YFSETQ. The CDR3 consists of 15 residues.

This clonotype was detected only once. This chain connects TRBV4-1 to TRBJ1-4; D remains unclear. V was trimmed by 4 bases and J by 5 bases, leaving 14 bases between them. Germline V gene sequence: CDR1 MGHRA, CDR2 YSYEKL. The CDR3 loop spans 15 amino acids. CDR3 amino acids: CASSPVGVRNEKLFF. CDR3 nucleotide sequence: TGCGCCAGCAGCCCCGTTGGGGTAAGAAATGAAAAACTGTTTTTT.

This clonotype has only a few counts. The rearrangement uses TRBV7-9 and TRBJ2-7; no firm D call. Germline loops: CDR1 SEHNR, CDR2 FQNEAQ (reference sequence). CDR3 length: 15 amino acids. Trimming took 8 bases from V and 6 from J, leaving 23 bases between them. The CDR3 region is CASVSADSRTPEQYF. The CDR3, as DNA: TGTGCCAGCGTATCAGCCGACTCGAGAACCCCCGAGCAGTACTTC.